What follows describes a single T cell receptor (beta chain). V lost 5 bases to trimming and J lost 2 bases, with 12 bases between them. There are 14 residues in the CDR3. From germline, CDR1 is KGHSH and CDR2 LQKENI. In nominal health when sampled, donors likely had unrecorded immune exposures nonetheless. PCR amplification relied on 60 Vbeta primers (plus 13 Jbeta primers). Only in-frame clones appear in the TCRdb table, and some are missing; sequencing was by immunoSEQ multiplex PCR. Of 120,000 or so clones in the sample, 75% were seen once. This record comes from a study of cytomegalovirus exposure and HLA in healthy donors.

The origin of this receptor is a woman aged 40-49 years in good health and CMV-seropositive. Sequencing input: PBMCs. The chain combines TRBV18 with TRBJ2-5; D is possibly TRBD1 (6 bases). CDR3 DNA sequence: TGTGCCAGCTCATTACTACAGGGTCAAGAGACCCAGTACTTC. Its protein is CASSLLQGQETQYF.